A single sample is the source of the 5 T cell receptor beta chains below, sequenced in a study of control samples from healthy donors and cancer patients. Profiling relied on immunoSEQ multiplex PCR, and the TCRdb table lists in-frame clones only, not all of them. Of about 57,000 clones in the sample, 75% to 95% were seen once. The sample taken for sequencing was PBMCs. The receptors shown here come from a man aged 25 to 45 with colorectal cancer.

CDR3 residues: CASSQTARSGTIYF. DNA of the CDR3: TGTGCCAGCAGCCAGACAGCTCGGTCGGGCACCATATATTTT. V usage is TRBV7-6 and J usage is TRBJ1-3, with D possibly matching TRBD1 (5 bases). The germline V gene encodes CDR1 SGHVS and CDR2 FNYEAQ. The V gene lost 5 bases and the J gene lost 9 bases, with 17 bases spanning the gap. The CDR3 has 14 amino acids.

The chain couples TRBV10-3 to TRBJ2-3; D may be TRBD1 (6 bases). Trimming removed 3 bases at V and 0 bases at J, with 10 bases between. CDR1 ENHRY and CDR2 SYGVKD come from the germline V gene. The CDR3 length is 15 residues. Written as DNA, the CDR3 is TGTGCCATCAGTGACAGGGGCGGAAGCACAGATACGCAGTATTTT. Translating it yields CAISDRGGSTDTQYF.

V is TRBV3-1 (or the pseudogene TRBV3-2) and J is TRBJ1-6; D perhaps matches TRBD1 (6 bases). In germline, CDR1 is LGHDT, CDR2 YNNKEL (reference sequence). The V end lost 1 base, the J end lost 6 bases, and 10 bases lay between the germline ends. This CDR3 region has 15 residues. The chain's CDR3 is CASSQGGQTNSPLHF. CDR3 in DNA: TGTGCCAGCAGCCAAGGGGGGCAGACTAATTCACCCCTCCACTTT.

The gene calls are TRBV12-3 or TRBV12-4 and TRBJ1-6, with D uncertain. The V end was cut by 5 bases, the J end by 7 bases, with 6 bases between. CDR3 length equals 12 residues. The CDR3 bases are TGTGCCAGCAGTCCGGGGAATTCACCCCTCCACTTT. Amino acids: CASSPGNSPLHF.

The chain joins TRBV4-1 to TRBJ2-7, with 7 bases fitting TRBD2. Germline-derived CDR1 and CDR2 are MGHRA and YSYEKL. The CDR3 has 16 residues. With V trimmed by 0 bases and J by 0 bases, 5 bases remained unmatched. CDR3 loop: CASSQDEGGISYEQYF. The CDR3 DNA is TGCGCCAGCAGCCAAGATGAGGGAGGGATCTCCTACGAGCAGTACTTC.